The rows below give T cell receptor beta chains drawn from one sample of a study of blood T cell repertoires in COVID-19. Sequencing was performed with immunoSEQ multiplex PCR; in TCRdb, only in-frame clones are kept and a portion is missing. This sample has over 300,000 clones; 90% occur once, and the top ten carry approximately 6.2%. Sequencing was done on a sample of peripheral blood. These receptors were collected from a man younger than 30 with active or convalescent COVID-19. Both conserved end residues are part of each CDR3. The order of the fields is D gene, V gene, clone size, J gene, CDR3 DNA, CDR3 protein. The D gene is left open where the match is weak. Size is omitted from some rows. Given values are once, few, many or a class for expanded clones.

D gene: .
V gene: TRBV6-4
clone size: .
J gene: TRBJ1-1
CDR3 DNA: TGTGCCAGCAGTGGCGGTGATGGCACTGAAGCTTTCTTT
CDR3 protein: CASSGGDGTEAFF

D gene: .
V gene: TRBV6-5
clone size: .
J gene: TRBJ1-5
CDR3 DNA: TGTGCCAGCAGTAGTGAGTATCAGCCCCAGCATTTT
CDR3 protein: CASSSEYQPQHF

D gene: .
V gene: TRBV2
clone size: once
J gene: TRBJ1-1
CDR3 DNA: TGTGCCAGCAGAGGCGTCCGGGGGGACACTGAAGCTTTCTTT
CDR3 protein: CASRGVRGDTEAFF

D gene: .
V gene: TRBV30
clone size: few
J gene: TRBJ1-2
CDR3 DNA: TGTGCTTCGACAGTGAACTATGGCTACACCTTC
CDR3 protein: CASTVNYGYTF

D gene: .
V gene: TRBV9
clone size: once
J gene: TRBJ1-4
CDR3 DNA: TGTGCCAGCAGCGTAGGGTTAGACAGCTATAATGAAAAACTGTTTTTT
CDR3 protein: CASSVGLDSYNEKLFF

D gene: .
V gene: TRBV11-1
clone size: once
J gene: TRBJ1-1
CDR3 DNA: TGTGCCAGCAGCCCCCAAGGCAGGGCGAACACTGAAGCTTTCTTT
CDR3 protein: CASSPQGRANTEAFF

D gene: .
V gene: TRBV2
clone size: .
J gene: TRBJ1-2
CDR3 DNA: TGTGCCAGCAACGAGGCCCTTTCTAACTATGGCTACACCTTC
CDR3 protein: CASNEALSNYGYTF

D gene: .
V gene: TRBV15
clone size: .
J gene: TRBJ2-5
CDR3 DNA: TGTGCCACCAGCCGAGGGAGGGAGACCCAGTACTTC
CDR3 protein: CATSRGRETQYF

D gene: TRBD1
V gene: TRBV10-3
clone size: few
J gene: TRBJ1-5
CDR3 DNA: TGTGCCATCAGTGCGACAGGGCCGAGCAATCAGCCCCAGCATTTT
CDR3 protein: CAISATGPSNQPQHF

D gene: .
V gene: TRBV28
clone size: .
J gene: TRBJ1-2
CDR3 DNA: TGTGCCAGCAGTTTAGGGGTGGGGGCCGCCTATGGCTACACCTTC
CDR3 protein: CASSLGVGAAYGYTF

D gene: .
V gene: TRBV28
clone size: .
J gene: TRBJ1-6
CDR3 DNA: TGTGCCAGCAGTTTGGCGGTCGAGAATTCACCCCTCCACTTT
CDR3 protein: CASSLAVENSPLHF

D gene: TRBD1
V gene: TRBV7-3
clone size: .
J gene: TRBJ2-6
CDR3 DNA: TGTGCCAGCAGAATCCCGGGACAGGGGGCCTCTGGGGCCAACGTCCTGACTTTC
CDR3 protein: CASRIPGQGASGANVLTF

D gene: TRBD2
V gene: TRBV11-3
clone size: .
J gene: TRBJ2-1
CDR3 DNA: TGTGCCAGCAGCTTACCGGGACTAAACAATGAGCAGTTCTTC
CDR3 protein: CASSLPGLNNEQFF

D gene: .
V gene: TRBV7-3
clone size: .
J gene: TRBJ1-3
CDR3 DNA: TGTGCCAGCAGCCCGGGGTTAGGACTTGGAAACACCATATATTTT
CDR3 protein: CASSPGLGLGNTIYF

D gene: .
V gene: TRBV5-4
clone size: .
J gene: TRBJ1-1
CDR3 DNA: TGTGCCAGCAGCTGGGGGGGAAAGGGGAACACTGAAGCTTTCTTT
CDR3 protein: CASSWGGKGNTEAFF

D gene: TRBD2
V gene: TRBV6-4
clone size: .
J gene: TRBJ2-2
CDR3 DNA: TGTGCCAGCAGCGGACTAGCGGGAGCGGGGGAGCTGTTTTTT
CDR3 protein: CASSGLAGAGELFF

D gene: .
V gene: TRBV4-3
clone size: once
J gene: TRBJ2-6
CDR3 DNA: TGCGCCAGCAGCCAAGATTGGGCCGGGAACTCTGGGGCCAACGTCCTGACTTTC
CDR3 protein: CASSQDWAGNSGANVLTF

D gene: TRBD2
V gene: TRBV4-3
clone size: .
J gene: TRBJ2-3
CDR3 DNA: TGCGCCAGCAGCCTTCTAGCGGGGGGCACAGATACGCAGTATTTT
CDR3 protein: CASSLLAGGTDTQYF

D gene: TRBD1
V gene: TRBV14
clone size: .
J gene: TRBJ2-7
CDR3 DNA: TGTGCCAGCAGCTGGAACACAGGGGGCAATCGGTTCGGCAGCTCCTACGAGCAGTACTTC
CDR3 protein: CASSWNTGGNRFGSSYEQYF

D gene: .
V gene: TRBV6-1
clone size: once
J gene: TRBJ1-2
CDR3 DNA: TGTGCCAGCAGTGAATACAGGGAAGTCGGTGGCTACACCTTC
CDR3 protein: CASSEYREVGGYTF

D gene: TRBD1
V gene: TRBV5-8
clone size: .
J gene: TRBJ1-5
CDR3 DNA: TGTGCCAGCAGTCCCGGGACAGGGGTAAGCAATCAGCCCCAGCATTTT
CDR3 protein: CASSPGTGVSNQPQHF

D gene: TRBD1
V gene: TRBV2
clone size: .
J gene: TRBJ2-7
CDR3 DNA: TGTGCCAGCAGTCTCGGACAGGGAACCAACGAGCAGTACTTC
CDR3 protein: CASSLGQGTNEQYF

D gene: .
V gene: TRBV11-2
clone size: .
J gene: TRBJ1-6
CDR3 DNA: TGTGCCAGCAGCTTTACCGGGAGCGCTTATTCACCCCTCCACTTT
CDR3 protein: CASSFTGSAYSPLHF

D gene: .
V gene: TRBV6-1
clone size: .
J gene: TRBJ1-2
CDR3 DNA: TGTGCCAGCAGTGAAGCCGCCCCCGAGGGCTATGGCTACACCTTC
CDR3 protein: CASSEAAPEGYGYTF